This T cell receptor (beta chain) was recorded in a study of blood T cell repertoires in COVID-19. Germline CDR1 is MNHEY and CDR2 is SVGAGI. V lost 5 bases and J 4 bases, leaving 15 bases between the germline ends. This CDR3 comprises 15 residues. Sequencing used immunoSEQ multiplex PCR; TCRdb keeps in-frame clones, though not all of them. The sample lists about 480,000 clones; 88% were seen once. Material for sequencing was PBMCs or T cells enriched from blood (not recorded which). The TCR comes from a woman aged 40 to 50 who had recovered from COVID-19. This rearrangement joins TRBV6-5 to TRBJ1-5; D uncertain. The CDR3 region has the DNA TGTGCCAGCAGTCATTTGCACAGAATGAATCAGCCCCAGCATTTT. Translated: CASSHLHRMNQPQHF.